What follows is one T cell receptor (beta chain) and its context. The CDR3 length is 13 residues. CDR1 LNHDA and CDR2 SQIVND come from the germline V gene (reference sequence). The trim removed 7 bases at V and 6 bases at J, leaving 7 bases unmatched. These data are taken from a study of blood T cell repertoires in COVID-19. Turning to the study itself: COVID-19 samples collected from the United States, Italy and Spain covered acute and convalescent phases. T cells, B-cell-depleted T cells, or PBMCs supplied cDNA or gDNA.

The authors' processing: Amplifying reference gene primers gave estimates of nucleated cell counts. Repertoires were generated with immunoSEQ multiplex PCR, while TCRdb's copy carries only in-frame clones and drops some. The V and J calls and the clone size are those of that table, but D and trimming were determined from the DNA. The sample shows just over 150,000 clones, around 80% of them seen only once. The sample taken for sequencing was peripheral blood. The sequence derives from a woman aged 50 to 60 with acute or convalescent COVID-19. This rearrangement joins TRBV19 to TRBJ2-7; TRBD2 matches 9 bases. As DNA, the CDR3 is TGTGCCAGTACGAGGGCGGGGGGGTCCGAGCAGTACTTC. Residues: CASTRAGGSEQYF.